This TCR beta chain was documented in a study of blood T cell repertoires in COVID-19. As for the study in general: From the United States, Italy and Spain came samples of acute and convalescent COVID-19.

Trimming cost V 3 bases and J 3 bases; bases outside gene matches: 5. Germline lookup yields CDR1 LGHDT and CDR2 YNNKEL (reference sequence). There are 16 residues in the CDR3. As processed by the authors: By means of reference gene primer amplification, nucleated cell counts were estimated. TCRdb's copy holds only in-frame clones and misses some; the assay was immunoSEQ multiplex PCR. V and J calls and clone size are copied from that table; D and trimming were computed from the DNA. The data show about 50,000 clones, with over 75% seen just once and 6.9% held by the top ten. The source of this sequence is a man aged 70-80 years with active COVID-19. The chain couples TRBV3-1 (or the pseudogene TRBV3-2) to TRBJ2-2; 9 nucleotides match TRBD1. Sequencing input: peripheral blood. The CDR3 loop reads CASSQLRDRDTGELFF. CDR3 nucleotide sequence: TGTGCCAGCAGCCAGCTCCGGGACAGGGACACCGGGGAGCTGTTTTTT.